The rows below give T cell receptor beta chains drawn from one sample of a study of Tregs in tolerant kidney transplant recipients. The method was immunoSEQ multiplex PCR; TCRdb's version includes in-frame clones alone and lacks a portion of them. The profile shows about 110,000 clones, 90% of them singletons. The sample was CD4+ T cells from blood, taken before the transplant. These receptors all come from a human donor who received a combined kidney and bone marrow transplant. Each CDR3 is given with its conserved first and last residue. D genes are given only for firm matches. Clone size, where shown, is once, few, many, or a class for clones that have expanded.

TGTGCCATCAGGGGACAGGGGACTGGCTACGAGCAGTACTTC	CAIRGQGTGYEQYF	TRBJ2-7	TRBD1	TRBV10-3	-
TGTGCCAGCAGCTTAGACATAAACAATGAGCAGTTCTTC	CASSLDINNEQFF	TRBJ2-1	-	TRBV7-6	once
TGTGCCAGCAGCCAGTACGGGACAGGCGACTTCTACGAGCAGTACTTC	CASSQYGTGDFYEQYF	TRBJ2-7	TRBD1	TRBV5-4	-
TGTGCCAGCAGCTCTCTCGGGGAAAAACTGTTTTTT	CASSSLGEKLFF	TRBJ1-4	-	TRBV7-9	-
TGTGCCAGCAGGTCACTAGCGGGGGGTAGGGAGCAGTACTTC	CASRSLAGGREQYF	TRBJ2-7	TRBD2	TRBV27	-
TGCGCCAGCAGCTTATCTACTAGCGGGTCCGAGCAGTACTTC	CASSLSTSGSEQYF	TRBJ2-7	TRBD2	TRBV5-1	-
TGTGCCAGCAGTTACGGACAGAATTATAATTCACCCCTCCACTTT	CASSYGQNYNSPLHF	TRBJ1-6	-	TRBV6-5	once
TGCGCCAGCAGCCTTAGTACCGGGACAGGGGTGGCTGAAGCTTTCTTT	CASSLSTGTGVAEAFF	TRBJ1-1	TRBD1	TRBV4-3	few
TGTGCCAGCAGTGTAATAGCGGGACGATCCTACAATGAGCAGTTCTTC	CASSVIAGRSYNEQFF	TRBJ2-1	TRBD2	TRBV28	-
TGTGCCAGCTCGGAAGTGGACAGGGCGCGGACCCAGTACTTC	CASSEVDRARTQYF	TRBJ2-5	TRBD1	TRBV18	-
TGTGCCAGCAGTTACTCTGGCGGGGGGGGAACAGATACGCAGTATTTT	CASSYSGGGGTDTQYF	TRBJ2-3	TRBD2	TRBV6-6	-
TGCAGCGTCGCCCGGGACAGGGGCTACGAGCAGTACTTC	CSVARDRGYEQYF	TRBJ2-7	TRBD1	TRBV29-1	few
TGCGCCAGCAGCTCCACAGCAACTAATGAAAAACTGTTTTTT	CASSSTATNEKLFF	TRBJ1-4	-	TRBV5-1	-
TGTGCCAGCAGCTCACAGGGGCAAGAGACCCAGTACTTC	CASSSQGQETQYF	TRBJ2-5	TRBD1	TRBV5-4	once
TGTGCCAGCAGTTTATTGGCAGGATCAGGGGAAAAACTGTTTTTT	CASSLLAGSGEKLFF	TRBJ1-4	-	TRBV28	-
TGCGCCAGCAGCTCACCCGGACTAGCGGGAGTGGTCTACGAGCAGTACTTC	CASSSPGLAGVVYEQYF	TRBJ2-7	TRBD2	TRBV5-1	-
TGTGCCAGTAGTTCTCAACTAGCGGGAGGGCCCGGGGAGCAGTACTTC	CASSSQLAGGPGEQYF	TRBJ2-7	TRBD2	TRBV19	-
TGTGCCAGCAGCGCGGTGCTAGCGGGGGGAGCAGATACGCAGTATTTT	CASSAVLAGGADTQYF	TRBJ2-3	TRBD2	TRBV5-4	-
TGCGCCAGCAGCCAAGCGGCGGGTCAGAATGAAAAACTGTTTTTT	CASSQAAGQNEKLFF	TRBJ1-4	-	TRBV4-1	-
TGTGCCAGCTCCGTTACGGGGAACACCGGGGAGCTGTTTTTT	CASSVTGNTGELFF	TRBJ2-2	-	TRBV11-2	once
TGTGCCAGCAGCCAAGGACAACACACTGAAGCTTTCTTT	CASSQGQHTEAFF	TRBJ1-1	-	TRBV14	-
TGCGCCAGCAGCCAAGTGGGACTAGCGGGGGGGCGTCGATACAATGAGCAGTTCTTC	CASSQVGLAGGRRYNEQFF	TRBJ2-1	TRBD2	TRBV4-1	-
TGTGCCAGCTTCACAGGGGCCTACGAGCAGTACTTC	CASFTGAYEQYF	TRBJ2-7	TRBD1	TRBV28	-
TGTGCCAGCTCACCCGTGGGGACAGGGACGACCTACGAGCAGTACTTC	CASSPVGTGTTYEQYF	TRBJ2-7	TRBD1	TRBV18	-
TGTGCCTGGAGAGGAAAGGGGGCAACGGGTGTCGAGCAGTACTTC	CAWRGKGATGVEQYF	TRBJ2-7	TRBD1	TRBV30	-
TGTGCCAGCAGCCAATCAGCACTAGCGGGGGACTACGAGCAGTACTTC	CASSQSALAGDYEQYF	TRBJ2-7	TRBD2	TRBV16	-
TGCGCCAGCAGCCCTCCCCTAGCGGGAGTGGGCGAGCAGTACTTC	CASSPPLAGVGEQYF	TRBJ2-7	TRBD2	TRBV5-1	-
TGTGCCGCCCACGGAGGCGGCAATGAAAAACTGTTTTTT	CAAHGGGNEKLFF	TRBJ1-4	-	TRBV10-3	-
TGCGCCAGCAGCTTGGACTCGCGCGGGAACACTGAAGCTTTCTTT	CASSLDSRGNTEAFF	TRBJ1-1	-	TRBV5-1	-
TGTGCCAGCAGCGTAGCTACTAGCGGGGGATACAATGAGCAGTTCTTC	CASSVATSGGYNEQFF	TRBJ2-1	TRBD2	TRBV9	-